The rows below give T cell receptor beta chains drawn from one sample of a study of T cell responses to AZD1222 COVID-19 vaccine. Repertoires were generated with immunoSEQ multiplex PCR, while TCRdb's copy carries only in-frame clones and drops some. The sample lists about 85,000 clones; over 75% were seen once. This specimen consisted of peripheral blood, obtained on day 0 of AZD1222 vaccination. The receptors were sampled from an adult in good health. Both conserved end residues are part of each CDR3. The D gene is left open where the match is weak. Size is stated for part of the rows, as once, few or many counts, or as a class when the clone is expanded.

size	V	D	J	CDR3	DNA
.	TRBV18	TRBD1	TRBJ1-2	CASSSGTGGSRYGYTF	TGTGCCAGCTCTTCCGGGACAGGGGGAAGCCGCTATGGCTACACCTTC
once	TRBV6-5	.	TRBJ2-6	CASDRSSGANVLTF	TGTGCCAGCGACAGGTCCTCTGGGGCCAACGTCCTGACTTTC
.	TRBV5-1	.	TRBJ1-4	CASSWKGGNEKLFF	TGCGCCAGCAGCTGGAAAGGGGGTAATGAAAAACTGTTTTTT
.	TRBV19	.	TRBJ2-5	CASSLRGETQYF	TGTGCCAGTAGTCTCCGTGGGGAGACCCAGTACTTC
.	TRBV21-1	.	TRBJ1-1	CASSSGTGPNTEAFF	TGTGCCAGCAGCAGCGGGACAGGGCCGAACACTGAAGCTTTCTTT
.	TRBV30	TRBD1	TRBJ1-2	CAWSVGWDRNYGYTF	TGTGCCTGGAGTGTAGGATGGGACAGAAACTATGGCTACACCTTC
.	TRBV15	TRBD1	TRBJ1-3	CATSRYRGGNTIYF	TGTGCCACCAGCAGATACAGGGGAGGAAACACCATATATTTT
.	TRBV7-3	.	TRBJ1-1	CASSPDRHTEAFF	TGTGCCAGCAGCCCCGACAGACACACTGAAGCTTTCTTT
once	TRBV28	TRBD2	TRBJ2-3	CASSTRAGGNTDTQYF	TGTGCCAGCAGTACCCGAGCGGGAGGGAACACAGATACGCAGTATTTT
.	TRBV6-1	TRBD2	TRBJ2-1	CASSELAGGHNEQFF	TGTGCCAGCAGTGAATTAGCGGGAGGGCATAATGAGCAGTTCTTC
.	TRBV28	TRBD1	TRBJ1-5	CASSPRTGWDYSNQPQHF	TGTGCCAGCAGCCCTAGGACAGGGTGGGACTATAGCAATCAGCCCCAGCATTTT
.	TRBV6-5	TRBD1	TRBJ2-7	CASSTPGQAYEQYF	TGTGCCAGCAGTACCCCCGGACAGGCCTACGAGCAGTACTTC
once	TRBV7-2	TRBD2	TRBJ2-7	CASSRSGDYEQYF	TGTGCCAGCAGCCGTAGCGGGGACTACGAGCAGTACTTC
.	TRBV11-2	TRBD2	TRBJ2-1	CASSLDRTSASSRSYNEQFF	TGTGCCAGCAGCTTAGATAGGACTAGCGCCTCCAGTCGCTCCTACAATGAGCAGTTCTTC
.	TRBV5-6	.	TRBJ1-5	CASSSGPQPQHF	TGTGCCAGCAGCTCCGGGCCTCAGCCCCAGCATTTT
.	TRBV5-1	TRBD1	TRBJ1-1	CASSYKTGGTEAFF	TGCGCCAGCAGCTATAAGACAGGGGGCACTGAAGCTTTCTTT
.	TRBV29-1	TRBD1	TRBJ2-7	CSAETGGRYEQYF	TGCAGCGCCGAGACAGGGGGCAGGTACGAGCAGTACTTC
.	TRBV28	.	TRBJ1-2	CASKGRDYGYTF	TGTGCCAGCAAGGGCAGGGACTATGGCTACACCTTC
once	TRBV7-9	.	TRBJ2-2	CASRATVTGELFF	TGTGCTAGCAGGGCCACTGTGACCGGGGAGCTGTTTTTT
.	TRBV11-2	.	TRBJ2-7	CASRTAAYEQYF	TGTGCCAGCCGGACAGCCGCCTACGAGCAGTACTTC
.	TRBV12-3/TRBV12-4	.	TRBJ1-1	CASSLHMNTEAFF	TGTGCCAGCAGTTTACATATGAACACTGAAGCTTTCTTT
.	TRBV28	TRBD1	TRBJ1-6	CASSGGQGERSPLHF	TGTGCCAGCAGTGGGGGACAGGGTGAGCGTTCACCCCTCCACTTT
.	TRBV7-2	.	TRBJ1-5	CASSLGRVGQPQHF	TGTGCCAGCAGCTTGGGGAGGGTAGGACAGCCCCAGCATTTT
.	TRBV28	TRBD2	TRBJ2-1	CASSFPASGRSGNEQFF	TGTGCCAGCAGTTTTCCGGCTAGCGGGAGGTCGGGCAATGAGCAGTTCTTC
.	TRBV29-1	TRBD2	TRBJ2-3	CSVPIAGSTDTQYF	TGCAGCGTCCCCATAGCGGGCAGCACAGATACGCAGTATTTT
.	TRBV5-6	.	TRBJ1-1	CASSFWGRETYTEAFF	TGTGCCAGCAGCTTTTGGGGCAGGGAGACTTACACTGAAGCTTTCTTT
.	TRBV4-2	.	TRBJ1-3	CASSQEQGSGNTIYF	TGTGCCAGCAGCCAAGAACAGGGCTCTGGAAACACCATATATTTT
.	TRBV29-1	.	TRBJ2-7	CSVVATLGEQYF	TGCAGCGTTGTAGCCACCTTGGGTGAGCAGTACTTC
.	TRBV11-2	TRBD1	TRBJ2-2	CASGTGDTGELFF	TGTGCCAGCGGGACAGGGGATACCGGGGAGCTGTTTTTT
.	TRBV11-2	.	TRBJ1-1	CASSLVGQTEAFF	TGTGCCAGCAGCTTAGTCGGACAGACTGAAGCTTTCTTT
.	TRBV7-2	.	TRBJ2-7	CASSFSRSYEQYF	TGTGCCAGCAGCTTCTCCAGATCCTACGAGCAGTACTTC
.	TRBV28	TRBD2	TRBJ2-1	CASSPHLGAGLEQFF	TGTGCCAGCAGTCCACACCTAGGAGCGGGGCTTGAGCAGTTCTTC
once	TRBV6-5	TRBD1	TRBJ2-7	CASSYGGQGYEQYF	TGTGCCAGCAGCTACGGGGGACAGGGCTACGAGCAGTACTTC
.	TRBV30	.	TRBJ1-5	CAWAQQGGAQHF	TGTGCCTGGGCTCAACAGGGTGGGGCCCAGCATTTT
.	TRBV4-1	TRBD1	TRBJ1-5	CASSQRDRDDQPQHF	TGCGCCAGCAGCCAACGGGACAGGGATGATCAGCCCCAGCATTTT
.	TRBV7-9	.	TRBJ2-1	CASSLPGLSRSEQFF	TGTGCCAGCAGCTTACCCGGACTATCAAGAAGTGAGCAGTTCTTC
.	TRBV5-1	.	TRBJ1-1	CASSLRTGTYTEAFF	TGCGCCAGCAGCTTGAGGACGGGGACCTACACTGAAGCTTTCTTT
.	TRBV19	.	TRBJ1-6	CASSTYTQGTGNSPLHF	TGTGCCAGTAGTACCTATACGCAGGGGACCGGTAATTCACCCCTCCACTTT
.	TRBV7-2	.	TRBJ1-1	CASSTQPGNTEAFF	TGTGCCAGCAGCACCCAACCGGGGAACACTGAAGCTTTCTTT
.	TRBV7-8	.	TRBJ2-3	CASSARVRGPADTQYF	TGTGCCAGCAGCGCCCGGGTACGGGGGCCCGCAGATACGCAGTATTTT
.	TRBV25-1	.	TRBJ2-7	CASSEQGGYEQYF	TGTGCCAGCAGTGAACAGGGAGGCTACGAGCAGTACTTC
.	TRBV28	.	TRBJ2-1	CASSLSDYNEQFF	TGTGCCAGCAGTTTATCAGATTACAATGAGCAGTTCTTC
.	TRBV19	.	TRBJ1-5	CASSMREGQPQHF	TGTGCCAGTAGTATGCGGGAGGGTCAGCCCCAGCATTTT
.	TRBV27	TRBD1	TRBJ2-1	CASSPVDRHYVDEQFF	TGTGCCAGCAGTCCTGTGGACAGGCACTACGTCGATGAGCAGTTCTTC
.	TRBV19	.	TRBJ1-5	CASSVAGRPQHF	TGTGCCAGTAGTGTGGCGGGAAGGCCCCAGCATTTT
.	TRBV15	.	TRBJ2-2	CATSRDPGRELFF	TGTGCCACCAGCAGAGATCCGGGCCGGGAGCTGTTTTTT
.	TRBV11-3	TRBD2	TRBJ2-5	CASSLGPGLAGQETQYF	TGTGCCAGCAGCTTGGGCCCCGGACTAGCGGGACAAGAGACCCAGTACTTC
.	TRBV19	.	TRBJ2-4	CASGEGVSSHIQYF	TGTGCCAGTGGGGAGGGGGTTAGCAGTCACATTCAGTACTTC